This TCR beta chain originates from a study of cytotoxic CD8 clonotypes in ibrutinib-treated CLL. Study summary: Among the patients, 11 presented as relapsed/refractory and fewer than 16 as treatment-naive; roughly 17 showed unmutated IGHV.

Repertoires were generated with immunoSEQ multiplex PCR, while TCRdb's copy carries only in-frame clones and drops some. The table lists around 310,000 clones, around four fifths of them singletons. Study-wide results and caveats: Sustained-remission and progressing patients had unequal sampling times. Clonality was higher at ibrutinib response and returned toward baseline at progression. Baseline clonality was higher than in age-matched healthy donors and moved in step with circulating CD8+ T-cell counts.

The count of this clone is one. The antigen remains undetermined. This TCR derives from a human donor with chronic lymphocytic leukemia. This specimen consisted of PBMCs, obtained before ibrutinib treatment.

CDR3 amino acids: CASSSPDRGNYEQYF. The CDR3 region has the DNA TGTGCCAGCAGCTCACCCGACAGGGGTAATTACGAGCAGTACTTC. The chain has TRBV7-2 and TRBJ2-7; 8 bases align to TRBD1. With 4 bases clipped from V and 4 bases from J, the junction kept 9 bases outside the gene matches. Germline V CDR1 and CDR2: SGHTA, FQGNSA. The CDR3 runs to 15 residues.